This T cell receptor (beta chain) appears in the sequencing data of a study of beta chain features in type 1 diabetes. Overall study findings and caveats: Type 1 diabetes patients had TCRB CDR3s that were shorter (moderately but significantly so) in all four CD4+ subsets.

This clone was detected a few times. The antigen remains unidentified. Every isolated RNA sample was fully reverse transcribed, so sequencing captured expressed TCRB transcripts. Naive, central memory and regulatory T cell samples produced a mean of approximately 3.9 million reads. Measured with immunoSEQ multiplex PCR; TCRdb has only the in-frame clones, and not every one. The sample holds roughly 150,000 clones; about 7.8% are singletons and the top ten take approximately 0.93%. This CDR3 contains 13 residues. Germline V gives CDR1 SGHTA, CDR2 FQGNSA. The V call is TRBV7-2, the J call TRBJ2-5, with D possibly being TRBD2 (5 bases). The better agreement between TRBJ2-7 and the DNA end casts doubt on the J call. The clonotype was recovered from a woman in her thirties or forties with type 1 diabetes. The sample taken for sequencing was central memory CD4+ T cells from blood. In DNA, the CDR3 is TGTGCCAGCAGCCCCGGACTCAACTACGAGCAGTACTTC. Protein sequence: CASSPGLNYEQYF.